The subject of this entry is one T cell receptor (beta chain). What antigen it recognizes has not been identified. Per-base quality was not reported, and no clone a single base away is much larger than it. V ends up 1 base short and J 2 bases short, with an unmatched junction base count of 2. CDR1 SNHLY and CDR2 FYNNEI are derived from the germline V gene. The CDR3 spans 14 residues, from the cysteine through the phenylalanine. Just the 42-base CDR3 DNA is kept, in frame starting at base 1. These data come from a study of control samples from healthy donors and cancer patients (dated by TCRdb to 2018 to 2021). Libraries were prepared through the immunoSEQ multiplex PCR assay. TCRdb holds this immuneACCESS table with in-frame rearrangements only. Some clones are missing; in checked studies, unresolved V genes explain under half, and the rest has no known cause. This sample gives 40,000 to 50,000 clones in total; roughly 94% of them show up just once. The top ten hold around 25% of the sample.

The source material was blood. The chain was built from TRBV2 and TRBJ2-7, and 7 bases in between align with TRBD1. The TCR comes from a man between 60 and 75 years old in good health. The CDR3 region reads CASSEGGTAYEQYF. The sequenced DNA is TGTGCCAGCAGTGAAGGGGGGACAGCCTACGAGCAGTACTTC.